This is a list of T cell receptor beta chains from one sample in a study of shared clonotypes between healthy human individuals. Only in-frame clones appear in the TCRdb table, and some are missing; sequencing was by immunoSEQ multiplex PCR. The table shows 500,000 to 550,000 clones, with roughly 95% occurring only once. Sequencing input: naive CD4+ T cells sorted from blood. These receptors all come from a woman aged 25 to 45 in good health. The CDR3 runs from the conserved cysteine through the conserved F or W. Fields, in order: clone size, V gene, D gene, J gene, CDR3 protein, CDR3 DNA. D genes are given only for firm matches. Size is stated for part of the rows, as once, few or many counts, or as a class when the clone is expanded.

clone_size: once
v_call: TRBV18
d_call: -
j_call: TRBJ1-2
cdr3_aa: CASSPPGTRGDYGYTF
cdr3_nt: TGTGCCAGCTCACCACCTGGGACCAGGGGAGACTATGGCTACACCTTC

clone_size: -
v_call: TRBV6-1
d_call: -
j_call: TRBJ1-5
cdr3_aa: CASSRTLSNQPQHF
cdr3_nt: TGTGCCAGCAGTCGGACATTAAGCAATCAGCCCCAGCATTTT

clone_size: -
v_call: TRBV27
d_call: -
j_call: TRBJ2-7
cdr3_aa: CASRYSWGYEQYF
cdr3_nt: TGTGCCAGCAGATATTCTTGGGGATACGAGCAGTACTTC

clone_size: -
v_call: TRBV28
d_call: -
j_call: TRBJ1-5
cdr3_aa: CASTRPGVTNQPQHF
cdr3_nt: TGTGCCAGCACCAGACCGGGGGTGACCAATCAGCCCCAGCATTTT

clone_size: once
v_call: TRBV27
d_call: TRBD1
j_call: TRBJ2-5
cdr3_aa: CASSPRRNLGQVRGETQYF
cdr3_nt: TGTGCCAGCAGTCCTCGACGGAACTTAGGACAGGTTAGAGGAGAGACCCAGTACTTC

clone_size: -
v_call: TRBV5-1
d_call: TRBD1
j_call: TRBJ2-1
cdr3_aa: CASSLGGLNNEQFF
cdr3_nt: TGCGCCAGCAGCTTAGGGGGCCTAAACAATGAGCAGTTCTTC

clone_size: -
v_call: TRBV30
d_call: -
j_call: TRBJ1-1
cdr3_aa: CAWSVLWDGTEAFF
cdr3_nt: TGTGCCTGGAGTGTACTGTGGGATGGCACTGAAGCTTTCTTT

clone_size: once
v_call: TRBV4-1
d_call: TRBD2
j_call: TRBJ2-7
cdr3_aa: CASSQGASGLHSYEQYF
cdr3_nt: TGCGCCAGCAGCCAAGGGGCTAGCGGACTCCATTCCTACGAGCAGTACTTC

clone_size: once
v_call: TRBV7-6
d_call: TRBD2
j_call: TRBJ2-1
cdr3_aa: CASSLWSPQGGEYTTEQFF
cdr3_nt: TGTGCCAGCAGCTTATGGAGCCCTCAGGGAGGGGAGTACACAACTGAGCAGTTCTTC

clone_size: -
v_call: TRBV18
d_call: -
j_call: TRBJ1-1
cdr3_aa: CASSHNTGNTEAFF
cdr3_nt: TGTGCCAGCTCACACAACACAGGAAACACTGAAGCTTTCTTT

clone_size: -
v_call: TRBV11-2
d_call: TRBD2
j_call: TRBJ2-3
cdr3_aa: CASSLSPVGRGGTQYF
cdr3_nt: TGTGCCAGCAGCTTATCCCCTGTTGGGCGCGGGGGTACGCAGTATTTT

clone_size: -
v_call: TRBV10-3
d_call: TRBD1
j_call: TRBJ1-3
cdr3_aa: CAITPGTGGNTIYF
cdr3_nt: TGTGCCATCACCCCCGGGACAGGGGGGAACACCATATATTTT

clone_size: -
v_call: TRBV19
d_call: -
j_call: TRBJ1-1
cdr3_aa: CASNDRDTEAFF
cdr3_nt: TGTGCCAGTAACGACCGGGACACTGAAGCTTTCTTT

clone_size: -
v_call: TRBV5-1
d_call: TRBD2
j_call: TRBJ2-1
cdr3_aa: CASSLTSGRVGNEQFF
cdr3_nt: TGCGCCAGCAGCCTGACTAGCGGGAGGGTGGGTAATGAGCAGTTCTTC

clone_size: -
v_call: TRBV5-1
d_call: TRBD2
j_call: TRBJ2-2
cdr3_aa: CASSALGLADNTGELFF
cdr3_nt: TGCGCCAGCAGCGCGTTGGGACTAGCGGATAACACCGGGGAGCTGTTTTTT

clone_size: -
v_call: TRBV27
d_call: -
j_call: TRBJ1-1
cdr3_aa: CASSRRPGTEAFF
cdr3_nt: TGTGCCAGCAGCCGGCGCCCGGGCACTGAAGCTTTCTTT

clone_size: -
v_call: TRBV6-5
d_call: TRBD2
j_call: TRBJ2-1
cdr3_aa: CASSYAGAGGNEQFF
cdr3_nt: TGTGCCAGCAGTTACGCCGGAGCGGGAGGTAATGAGCAGTTCTTC

clone_size: -
v_call: TRBV5-1
d_call: TRBD2
j_call: TRBJ2-7
cdr3_aa: CASSPGLAETYEQYF
cdr3_nt: TGCGCCAGCAGCCCCGGACTAGCGGAAACCTACGAGCAGTACTTC

clone_size: -
v_call: TRBV28
d_call: TRBD1
j_call: TRBJ1-1
cdr3_aa: CASRDREGNTEAFF
cdr3_nt: TGTGCCAGCAGAGACAGGGAGGGGAACACTGAAGCTTTCTTT

clone_size: -
v_call: TRBV10-1
d_call: -
j_call: TRBJ2-5
cdr3_aa: CASSDGQQETQYF
cdr3_nt: TGCGCCAGCAGTGACGGACAGCAAGAGACCCAGTACTTC

clone_size: few
v_call: TRBV2
d_call: -
j_call: TRBJ1-2
cdr3_aa: CASTRTRINGYTF
cdr3_nt: TGTGCCAGCACCCGGACCCGGATCAATGGCTACACCTTC

clone_size: -
v_call: TRBV11-2
d_call: -
j_call: TRBJ1-3
cdr3_aa: CASSANARSGNTIYF
cdr3_nt: TGTGCCAGCAGCGCAAACGCGCGCTCTGGAAACACCATATATTTT

clone_size: -
v_call: TRBV10-2
d_call: -
j_call: TRBJ2-7
cdr3_aa: CASNTWLGEQYF
cdr3_nt: TGCGCCAGCAATACTTGGTTGGGGGAGCAGTACTTC

clone_size: -
v_call: TRBV28
d_call: -
j_call: TRBJ1-4
cdr3_aa: CASSLPEGGEKLFF
cdr3_nt: TGTGCCAGCAGTTTACCGGAGGGGGGGGAAAAACTGTTTTTT

clone_size: once
v_call: TRBV27
d_call: TRBD2
j_call: TRBJ2-3
cdr3_aa: CASSSRRMREGPTRTDTQYF
cdr3_nt: TGTGCCAGCAGTTCCCGACGAATGCGGGAGGGCCCCACCCGCACAGATACGCAGTATTTT

clone_size: -
v_call: TRBV5-1
d_call: TRBD1
j_call: TRBJ1-5
cdr3_aa: CASSLQGSGNQPQHF
cdr3_nt: TGCGCCAGCAGCTTACAGGGGAGCGGCAATCAGCCCCAGCATTTT

clone_size: -
v_call: TRBV5-1
d_call: TRBD1
j_call: TRBJ2-7
cdr3_aa: CASSSDRGNDEQYF
cdr3_nt: TGCGCCAGCAGCTCGGACAGGGGGAACGACGAGCAGTACTTC

clone_size: -
v_call: TRBV6-5
d_call: TRBD1
j_call: TRBJ2-2
cdr3_aa: CASSYAGTANTGELFF
cdr3_nt: TGTGCCAGCAGCTACGCCGGGACAGCGAACACCGGGGAGCTGTTTTTT

clone_size: -
v_call: TRBV29-1
d_call: -
j_call: TRBJ2-1
cdr3_aa: CSVYPSEQFF
cdr3_nt: TGCAGCGTTTATCCTAGCGAGCAGTTCTTC

clone_size: -
v_call: TRBV10-3
d_call: TRBD2
j_call: TRBJ2-3
cdr3_aa: CAISDFMRGATDTQYF
cdr3_nt: TGTGCCATCAGCGATTTTATGCGGGGGGCCACAGATACGCAGTATTTT

clone_size: -
v_call: TRBV2
d_call: -
j_call: TRBJ1-2
cdr3_aa: CASTESTVFQSGYTF
cdr3_nt: TGTGCCAGCACCGAGTCTACAGTTTTTCAGAGTGGCTACACCTTC

clone_size: -
v_call: TRBV27
d_call: -
j_call: TRBJ2-7
cdr3_aa: CASRPTGSSYEQYF
cdr3_nt: TGTGCCAGCAGGCCAACGGGGAGCTCCTACGAGCAGTACTTC

clone_size: -
v_call: TRBV6-1
d_call: TRBD2
j_call: TRBJ2-3
cdr3_aa: CASSEYGLAGGGDTQYF
cdr3_nt: TGTGCCAGCAGTGAATATGGACTAGCGGGAGGAGGTGATACGCAGTATTTT

clone_size: -
v_call: TRBV28
d_call: TRBD2
j_call: TRBJ2-1
cdr3_aa: CASRTSGSYNEQFF
cdr3_nt: TGTGCCAGTCGGACTAGCGGTTCCTACAATGAGCAGTTCTTC

clone_size: once
v_call: TRBV27
d_call: -
j_call: TRBJ1-4
cdr3_aa: CASSPRLAGVTNEKLFF
cdr3_nt: TGTGCCAGCAGTCCCCGCCTCGCGGGAGTAACTAATGAAAAACTGTTTTTT

clone_size: -
v_call: TRBV19
d_call: TRBD1
j_call: TRBJ2-1
cdr3_aa: CASRFSGTGYNEQFF
cdr3_nt: TGTGCCAGTAGGTTCTCCGGGACAGGGTACAATGAGCAGTTCTTC

clone_size: -
v_call: TRBV18
d_call: TRBD2
j_call: TRBJ2-3
cdr3_aa: CASSSQAGTSGRVDTQYF
cdr3_nt: TGTGCCAGCTCATCACAGGCCGGGACTAGCGGGAGAGTCGATACGCAGTATTTT

clone_size: once
v_call: TRBV25-1
d_call: TRBD1
j_call: TRBJ1-1
cdr3_aa: CASRGQGARSTEAFF
cdr3_nt: TGTGCCAGCAGGGGACAGGGGGCTAGATCGACTGAAGCTTTCTTT

clone_size: -
v_call: TRBV19
d_call: -
j_call: TRBJ1-3
cdr3_aa: CASRSPGLLSGNTIYF
cdr3_nt: TGTGCCAGTAGATCCCCCGGACTCCTCTCTGGAAACACCATATATTTT

clone_size: -
v_call: TRBV7-8
d_call: TRBD2
j_call: TRBJ2-7
cdr3_aa: CASSLARTSLYEQYF
cdr3_nt: TGTGCCAGCAGCTTAGCGCGGACTAGCTTATACGAGCAGTACTTC

clone_size: -
v_call: TRBV4-1
d_call: -
j_call: TRBJ1-3
cdr3_aa: CASSQDKGLQGRSGNTIYF
cdr3_nt: TGCGCCAGCAGCCAAGATAAGGGATTGCAGGGGCGCTCTGGAAACACCATATATTTT

clone_size: -
v_call: TRBV28
d_call: -
j_call: TRBJ1-2
cdr3_aa: CASSLSTGSDYGYTF
cdr3_nt: TGTGCCAGCAGTTTATCTACAGGATCGGACTATGGCTACACCTTC

clone_size: -
v_call: TRBV5-8
d_call: -
j_call: TRBJ2-6
cdr3_aa: CASSLYGGPLSGANVLTF
cdr3_nt: TGTGCCAGCAGCTTGTACGGGGGGCCCCTCTCTGGGGCCAACGTCCTGACTTTC

clone_size: -
v_call: TRBV7-2
d_call: -
j_call: TRBJ2-1
cdr3_aa: CASRQAMGPDYNEQFF
cdr3_nt: TGTGCCAGCAGACAAGCCATGGGGCCCGATTACAATGAGCAGTTCTTC

clone_size: -
v_call: TRBV27
d_call: -
j_call: TRBJ1-5
cdr3_aa: CASSPDSNQPQHF
cdr3_nt: TGTGCCAGCAGCCCGGACAGCAATCAGCCCCAGCATTTT

clone_size: -
v_call: TRBV20-1
d_call: -
j_call: TRBJ1-2
cdr3_aa: CSARGANYTF
cdr3_nt: TGCAGTGCTCGAGGGGCGAACTACACCTTC

clone_size: -
v_call: TRBV19
d_call: TRBD2
j_call: TRBJ2-5
cdr3_aa: CASSTGLAETQYF
cdr3_nt: TGTGCCAGTAGTACGGGACTAGCAGAGACCCAGTACTTC

clone_size: once
v_call: TRBV7-2
d_call: -
j_call: TRBJ2-7
cdr3_aa: CASSLLREEQYF
cdr3_nt: TGTGCCAGCAGCCTGCTTAGAGAGGAGCAGTACTTC

clone_size: -
v_call: TRBV7-9
d_call: TRBD2
j_call: TRBJ2-1
cdr3_aa: CASTHRGGEGEQFF
cdr3_nt: TGTGCCAGCACCCACCGGGGAGGGGAGGGTGAGCAGTTCTTC

clone_size: -
v_call: TRBV7-7
d_call: -
j_call: TRBJ2-2
cdr3_aa: CASSLAGVSGELFF
cdr3_nt: TGTGCCAGCAGCTTAGCAGGGGTATCCGGGGAGCTGTTTTTT

clone_size: once
v_call: TRBV6-6
d_call: -
j_call: TRBJ2-1
cdr3_aa: CASSYPSGGNEQFF
cdr3_nt: TGTGCCAGCAGTTACCCAAGTGGGGGAAATGAGCAGTTCTTC

clone_size: -
v_call: TRBV19
d_call: -
j_call: TRBJ1-5
cdr3_aa: CASSGTGGQPQHF
cdr3_nt: TGTGCCAGTAGTGGGACGGGAGGTCAGCCCCAGCATTTT

clone_size: once
v_call: TRBV28
d_call: -
j_call: TRBJ2-7
cdr3_aa: CASTAGTDLYEQYF
cdr3_nt: TGTGCCAGCACCGCCGGGACGGATCTATACGAGCAGTACTTC

clone_size: -
v_call: TRBV9
d_call: TRBD2
j_call: TRBJ2-2
cdr3_aa: CASSTSGTYTGELFF
cdr3_nt: TGTGCCAGCTCGACTAGCGGGACCTACACCGGGGAGCTGTTTTTT